A single sample gave rise to the 29 T cell receptor beta chains below, sequenced in a study of cytomegalovirus exposure and HLA in healthy donors. The PCR was carried out with 60 Vbeta primers and 13 Jbeta primers. TCRdb keeps only in-frame clones here, not all; method: immunoSEQ multiplex PCR. The table lists some 120,000 clones, roughly 80% of them singletons. Source material: PBMCs. The source is a man younger than 35 in good health and CMV-seropositive.

V is TRBV11-2 and J is TRBJ2-7; D remains unclear. This CDR3 is 11 amino acids long. Deletions cut 5 bases from V and 3 bases from J, with 5 bases between. Germline V gene data show CDR1 as SGHAT and CDR2 as FQNNGV. CDR3 in DNA: TGTGCCAGCAGCCCAGACTACGAGCAGTACTTC. This translates into CASSPDYEQYF.

Here the CDR3 DNA reads TGTGCCAGCAACCCCACGCAGGGGGCGGAAAATGAGCAGTTCTTC. The encoded protein is CASNPTQGAENEQFF. This sequence joins TRBV7-9 and TRBJ2-1; 8 bases match TRBD1. Germline values: CDR1 SEHNR, CDR2 FQNEAQ (reference sequence). V was clipped by 7 bases and J by 7 bases; unmatched bases: 12. There are 15 residues in the CDR3. Using reference TRBV7-9 and TRBJ2-1 for the parts outside the CDR3, the full variable domain is DTGVSQNPRHKITKRGQNVTFRCDPISEHNRLYWYRQTLGQGPEFLTYFQNEAQLEKSRLLSDRFSAERPKGSFSTLEIQRTEQGDSAMYLCASNPTQGAENEQFFGPGTRLTVL.

The chain links TRBV19 to TRBJ1-2, with D maybe TRBD1 (6 bases). This CDR3 is built from 15 residues. The V end lost 9 bases, the J end lost 4 bases, and 21 bases lay between the germline ends. Germline CDR1 is LNHDA and CDR2 is SQIVND (reference sequence). Written as DNA, the CDR3 is TGTGCCAGCGGCCCCCTGACAGGAGGACCCTATGGCTACACCTTC. This codes for CASGPLTGGPYGYTF.

CDR3 DNA: TGTGCCAGCTTAAGGGGCAGCACAGATACGCAGTATTTT. Amino acids: CASLRGSTDTQYF. The chain links TRBV7-9 to TRBJ2-3; TRBD1 might be the D (5 bases). V was clipped by 8 bases and J by 0 bases, with 9 bases between them. CDR1 is SEHNR and CDR2 is FQNEAQ in the germline V gene (reference sequence). CDR3 length: 13 amino acids.

This clone appeared a single time. V usage is TRBV5-4 and J usage is TRBJ2-3, with 11 bases that match TRBD2. From germline, CDR1 is SGHNT and CDR2 YYREEE (reference sequence). This CDR3 comprises 16 residues. The V and J ends lost 2 bases and 6 bases, in that order; junction bases with no gene match: 8. CDR3 residues: CASSLTSGSPGDTQYF. The DNA for the CDR3 is TGTGCCAGCAGCTTAACTAGCGGGAGTCCCGGTGATACGCAGTATTTT.

V gene TRBV5-1 combines with J gene TRBJ2-7, with 13 bases that match TRBD2. This CDR3 is built from 15 residues. Germline-derived CDR1 and CDR2 are SGHRS and YFSETQ. Unmatched junction bases numbered 4, after V lost 2 bases and J lost 5 bases. The CDR3 sequence: CASSLRTSGSNEQYF. DNA for the CDR3: TGCGCCAGCAGCTTAAGGACTAGCGGGAGTAACGAGCAGTACTTC.

This clone showed up just once. The V gene is TRBV5-6, the J gene TRBJ2-3; TRBD2 is a possible D gene (6 bases). From germline, CDR1 is SGHDT and CDR2 YYEEEE. There are 15 residues in the CDR3. Trimming stripped 4 bases from V and 2 bases from J, with 14 bases between. The CDR3 loop is CASSQGRGFTDTQYF. CDR3 nucleotides: TGTGCCAGCAGCCAAGGGCGGGGTTTCACAGATACGCAGTATTTT.

Here the CDR3 reads CASSPQDIPNTEAFF. Written as DNA, the CDR3 is TGTGCCAGTAGTCCCCAGGATATCCCGAACACTGAAGCTTTCTTT. This chain joins TRBV19 and TRBJ1-1, with D unclear. Germline CDR1 reads LNHDA; CDR2 reads SQIVND (reference sequence). This CDR3 comprises 15 residues. V was clipped by 5 bases and J by 1 base, with 14 bases between them.

The table lists this clone with a count of one. This rearrangement joins TRBV14 to TRBJ1-3, with D unresolved. This CDR3 has 14 amino acids. Trimming pared 4 bases from V and 0 bases from J, leaving 7 bases between. Per the germline V gene, CDR1 is SGHDN and CDR2 is FVKESK. The CDR3 DNA is TGTGCCAGCAGCCTGGACTACTCTGGAAACACCATATATTTT. Translating it yields CASSLDYSGNTIYF.

The rearrangement uses TRBV7-2 and TRBJ1-5; weak D call: TRBD1 (5 bases). Between the trimmed V and J ends, which lost 5 bases and 2 bases, there was a span of 22 bases. The CDR3 is made up of 18 amino acids. Germline CDR1 is SGHTA and CDR2 is FQGNSA. CDR3 in DNA: TGTGCCAGCAGCCTCCTTCCCAGACAGAGACACGGCAATCAGCCCCAGCATTTT. Amino acid sequence: CASSLLPRQRHGNQPQHF.

The chain employs TRBV6-5 and TRBJ2-7; D ambiguous. V gave up 6 bases and J gave up 0 bases, with 9 bases separating them. Per germline, CDR1 MNHEY and CDR2 SVGAGI. The CDR3 loop spans 13 amino acids. Here the CDR3 reads CASSPSPSYEQYF. As DNA, the CDR3 is TGTGCCAGCAGCCCATCCCCCTCCTACGAGCAGTACTTC.

In regard to this clone: Other DNA sequences in this sample translate to the same CDR3. The V gene is TRBV7-9, the J gene TRBJ2-7; D not certain. The CDR3 runs to 12 residues. Germline CDR1 and CDR2: SEHNR and FQNEAQ (reference sequence). V was shortened by 5 bases and J by 0 bases, with 5 bases between the two germline ends. The CDR3 DNA reads TGTGCCAGCAGCCCCAGCTCCTACGAGCAGTACTTC. It encodes CASSPSSYEQYF.

The gene calls are TRBV5-6 and TRBJ2-7, with a possible D match to TRBD1 (6 bases). Germline CDR1 reads SGHDT; CDR2 reads YYEEEE. The CDR3 is made up of 14 amino acids. Trimming removed 4 bases at V and 4 bases at J, with 15 bases between. The CDR3 nucleotides read TGTGCCAGCAGCGCCGGGACACAGACATACGAGCAGTACTTC. Translation: CASSAGTQTYEQYF.

V is TRBV5-4 and J is TRBJ1-2; D may be TRBD1 (6 bases). Trimming stripped 5 bases from V and 3 bases from J, with 11 bases between. CDR1 is SGHNT and CDR2 is YYREEE in the germline V gene (reference sequence). The CDR3 is 13 residues long. DNA of the CDR3: TGTGCCAGCAGTGGGGGCTGGGACTATGGCTACACCTTC. It translates to CASSGGWDYGYTF.

The J gene is TRBJ2-2, the V gene TRBV19; possibly TRBD1 for D (6 bases). CDR1 LNHDA and CDR2 SQIVND come from the germline V gene (reference sequence). V lost 7 bases and J lost 0, with 9 bases in between. There are 14 residues in the CDR3. CDR3 nucleotides: TGTGCCAGTATTCGACAGGCGAACACCGGGGAGCTGTTTTTT. As protein: CASIRQANTGELFF.

The chain is built from TRBV4-3 and TRBJ1-2, with TRBD1 matching 10 bases. The ends lost 2 bases at V and 0 bases at J; junction bases unmatched: 3. CDR3 length equals 16 residues. CDR1 LGHNA and CDR2 YSLEER come from the germline V gene. CDR3 amino acids: CASSQWTGGANYGYTF. For the CDR3, the DNA is TGCGCCAGCAGCCAATGGACAGGGGGAGCTAACTATGGCTACACCTTC.

V and J are TRBV2 and TRBJ2-7; 8 bases are shared with TRBD2. CDR1 is SNHLY, CDR2 FYNNEI, per germline. J lost 2 bases, V lost 5 bases, and 5 bases had no gene match. This CDR3 spans 14 amino acids. The CDR3 reads CASSPTSGAYEQYF. The DNA for the CDR3 is TGTGCCAGCAGTCCTACTAGCGGCGCCTACGAGCAGTACTTC.

This chain uses TRBV7-6 with TRBJ2-3; the D gene is possibly TRBD1 (5 bases). This CDR3 has 15 amino acids. V was trimmed by 5 bases and J by 7 bases, leaving 19 bases between them. The germline CDR1 and CDR2 sequences are SGHVS and FNYEAQ. CDR3 residues: CASSMEQENLNTQYF. CDR3 nucleotides: TGTGCCAGCAGCATGGAACAGGAGAACCTCAATACGCAGTATTTT.

The genes are TRBV30 and TRBJ2-5, with D perhaps TRBD1 (6 bases). Germline CDR1 reads GTSNPN; CDR2 reads SVGIG (reference sequence). This CDR3 has 12 amino acids. The germline V and J ends were trimmed by 3 bases and 5 bases, with 10 bases remaining between them. CDR3 DNA sequence: TGTGCCTGGAGGACCCAGGGGGAGACCCAGTACTTC. It translates to CAWRTQGETQYF.

The J gene is TRBJ2-3, the V gene TRBV11-2, with D possibly matching TRBD1 (5 bases). This CDR3 has 15 amino acids. Germline V lookup: CDR1 SGHAT, CDR2 FQNNGV. V lost 1 base and J 0 bases, leaving 8 bases between the germline ends. CDR3 DNA sequence: TGTGCCAGCAGCTTAGCTGACAGTAGCACAGATACGCAGTATTTT. Protein sequence: CASSLADSSTDTQYF.

The V call is TRBV4-3, the J call TRBJ2-1; D remains unclear. The CDR3 is 13 amino acids. Trimming removed 0 bases from V and 10 bases from J, with 10 bases in between. The germline V gene has CDR1 LGHNA and CDR2 YSLEER. Here the CDR3 reads CASSQDTFFEQFF. As DNA, the CDR3 is TGCGCCAGCAGCCAAGATACTTTCTTCGAGCAGTTCTTC.

The V call is TRBV5-4, the J call TRBJ2-3, with D perhaps matching TRBD2 (6 bases). This CDR3 is 13 amino acids long. Germline lookup yields CDR1 SGHNT and CDR2 YYREEE (reference sequence). V was clipped by 4 bases and J by 2 bases, with 8 bases between them. This chain's CDR3 is CASSEDYTDTQYF. CDR3 DNA sequence: TGTGCCAGCAGCGAGGACTACACAGATACGCAGTATTTT. Supplemented by reference TRBV5-4 and TRBJ2-3, the full variable domain reads ETGVTQSPTHLIKTRGQQVTLRCSSQSGHNTVSWYQQALGQGPQFIFQYYREEENGRGNFPPRFSGLQFPNYSSELNVNALELDDSALYLCASSEDYTDTQYFGPGTRLTVL.

By sample fraction, this clone is medium-sized. The sample carries other DNA sequences with the same CDR3. The chain's CDR3 is CASSPSYEQYF. The CDR3 nucleotides read TGTGCCAGCAGCCCATCCTACGAGCAGTACTTC. The chain uses TRBV6-1 and TRBJ2-7; D unclear. The germline gives CDR1 MNHNS, CDR2 SASEGT. CDR3 length equals 11 residues. Trimming pared 6 bases from V and 1 base from J, leaving 4 bases between.

The CDR3 loop is CASSPRGTAAQQYF. In DNA form, the CDR3 reads TGTGCCAGCAGCCCGCGCGGGACAGCGGCTCAGCAGTACTTC. The chain combines TRBV5-5 with TRBJ2-5, with a possible D match to TRBD1 (7 bases). The CDR3 is 14 amino acids. The V end lost 4 bases, the J end lost 11 bases, and 21 bases lay between the germline ends. Germline V CDR1 and CDR2: SGHKS, YYEKEE (reference sequence).

The CDR3: CASSVGGQGSYGYTF. Written as DNA, the CDR3 is TGTGCCAGCAGCGTAGGTGGACAGGGAAGCTATGGCTACACCTTC. This rearrangement joins TRBV9 to TRBJ1-2, with TRBD1 matching 8 bases. The CDR3 is 15 amino acids. After removal of 0 bases from V and 4 bases from J, the junction contained 5 bases not matched to a gene. CDR1 SGDLS and CDR2 YYNGEE come from the germline V gene.

The chain uses TRBV19 and TRBJ2-6, with D tentatively TRBD2 (6 bases). V was pared by 7 bases and J by 2 bases, with 15 bases between. The CDR3 covers 16 residues. In germline, CDR1 is LNHDA, CDR2 SQIVND (reference sequence). CDR3 nucleotides: TGTGCCAGTAACCTCTTGGGAGGCGCTGGGGCCAACGTCCTGACTTTC. Protein product: CASNLLGGAGANVLTF.

This sequence joins TRBV5-4 and TRBJ2-1, with 10 bases fitting TRBD2. CDR1 is SGHNT, CDR2 YYREEE, per germline (reference sequence). This CDR3 has 16 residues. V lost 4 bases to trimming and J lost 8 bases; unmatched junction nucleotides: 12. CDR3 amino acids: CASSPGGSGRGHEQFF. In DNA form, the CDR3 reads TGTGCCAGCAGCCCCGGGGGGAGCGGGAGGGGCCATGAGCAGTTCTTC.

This chain uses TRBV6-5 with TRBJ2-7; 8 bases are shared with TRBD2. The CDR3 contains 15 residues. Germline assignment: CDR1 MNHEY and CDR2 SVGAGI. J gave up 2 bases and V 6 bases, and 9 bases lay outside the gene matches. CDR3 DNA sequence: TGTGCCAGCAGCGGACGGGGGGGCGTCACCTACGAGCAGTACTTC. Its translation: CASSGRGGVTYEQYF.

The chain carries TRBV2 and TRBJ1-2, with a possible D match to TRBD1 (5 bases). V was clipped by 0 bases and J by 8 bases, with 13 bases between them. The CDR3 is made up of 14 amino acids. CDR1 is SNHLY and CDR2 is FYNNEI in the germline V gene. The CDR3 loop reads CASSEAPQGGGYTF. DNA for the CDR3: TGTGCCAGCAGTGAAGCGCCTCAGGGCGGAGGCTACACCTTC.